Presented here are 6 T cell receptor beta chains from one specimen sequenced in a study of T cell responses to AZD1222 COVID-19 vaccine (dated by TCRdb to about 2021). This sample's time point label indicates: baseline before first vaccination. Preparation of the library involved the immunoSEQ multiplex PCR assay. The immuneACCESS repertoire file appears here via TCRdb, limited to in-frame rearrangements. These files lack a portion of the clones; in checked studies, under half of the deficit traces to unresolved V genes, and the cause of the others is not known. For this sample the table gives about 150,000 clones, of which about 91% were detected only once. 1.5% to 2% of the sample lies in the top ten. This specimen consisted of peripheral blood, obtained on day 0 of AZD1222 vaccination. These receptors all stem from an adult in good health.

The DNA of the CDR3 is TGTGCCAGCAGCCTAATGGGGGCTTCTAACTATGGCTACACCTTC. The encoded protein is CASSLMGASNYGYTF. V usage is TRBV7-9 and J usage is TRBJ1-2, with TRBD1 as a possible D gene (6 bases). The CDR3 is made up of 15 amino acids. CDR1 and CDR2 from the germline V gene are SEHNR and FQNEAQ (reference sequence). V dropped 5 bases and J dropped 0 bases, with 13 bases sitting between them.

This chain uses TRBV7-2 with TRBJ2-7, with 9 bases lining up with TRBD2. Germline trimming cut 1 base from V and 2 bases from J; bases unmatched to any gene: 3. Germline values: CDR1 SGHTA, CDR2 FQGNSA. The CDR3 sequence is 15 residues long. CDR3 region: CASSLVRGGPYEQYF. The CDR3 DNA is TGTGCCAGCAGCTTAGTGCGGGGGGGCCCCTACGAGCAGTACTTC.

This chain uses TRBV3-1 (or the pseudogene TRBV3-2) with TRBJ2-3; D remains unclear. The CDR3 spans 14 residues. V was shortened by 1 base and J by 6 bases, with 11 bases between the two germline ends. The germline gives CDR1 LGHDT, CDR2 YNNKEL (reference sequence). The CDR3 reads CASSQGPRRDTQYF. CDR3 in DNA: TGTGCCAGCAGCCAAGGCCCCCGTCGGGATACGCAGTATTTT.

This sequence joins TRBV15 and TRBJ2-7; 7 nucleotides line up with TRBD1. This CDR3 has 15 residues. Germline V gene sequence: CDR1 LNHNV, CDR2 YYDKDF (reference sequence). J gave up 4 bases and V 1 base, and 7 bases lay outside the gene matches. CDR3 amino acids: CATSRGRGGIYEQYF. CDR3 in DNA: TGTGCCACCAGCAGAGGGAGAGGGGGCATTTACGAGCAGTACTTC.

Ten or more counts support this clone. This CDR3 reads CASSFSSWTGRRGYTF. CDR3 sequence (DNA): TGTGCCAGCAGCTTCTCCTCGTGGACAGGTCGACGGGGCTACACCTTC. This chain uses TRBV7-6 with TRBJ1-2; 7 bases agree with TRBD1. This CDR3 region has 16 residues. In germline, CDR1 is SGHVS, CDR2 FNYEAQ. After removal of 3 bases from V and 8 bases from J, the junction contained 15 bases not matched to a gene.

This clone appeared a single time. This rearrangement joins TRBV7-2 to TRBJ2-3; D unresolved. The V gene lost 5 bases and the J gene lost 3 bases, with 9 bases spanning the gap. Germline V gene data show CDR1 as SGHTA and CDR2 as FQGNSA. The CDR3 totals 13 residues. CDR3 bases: TGTGCCAGCAGCACCCAGGCAACAGATACGCAGTATTTT. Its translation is CASSTQATDTQYF.